This T cell receptor (beta chain) was sequenced for a study of shared clonotypes between healthy human individuals. Study in general: A donor's plate count was three for CD4 naive and three for CD4 memory; CD8 naive had two and CD8 memory one. Overall study findings and caveats: Donor scarcity curtailed the genetic and exposure-history diversity represented herein.

The genomic DNA of each subset was split evenly across several immunoSEQ plates. Assay used: immunoSEQ multiplex PCR; TCRdb lists only in-frame clones, some missing. The table records 950,000 to 1,100,000 clones, about 75% of them present only once. This clone was counted a single time. Its cognate antigen is unknown. This CDR3 has 13 residues. Germline CDR1 reads WSHSY; CDR2 reads SAAADI. Trimming cost V 2 bases and J 7 bases, with 8 bases left between them. Splitting of CD4+ cells produced CD45RA+ naive and CD45RA-negative memory subsets. V and J are TRBV10-2 and TRBJ2-2; TRBD2 might be the D (5 bases). The TCR sequence derives from a man aged 18 to 29 in good health. The sample was memory CD4+ T cells sorted from blood. Subset here: CD45RA-negative fraction. The CDR3 is CASSESRGGELFF. CDR3 in DNA: TGCGCCAGCAGTGAGAGCCGGGGCGGGGAGCTGTTTTTT.